Listed below are T cell receptor beta chains from one sample, sequenced in a study of beta chain features in type 1 diabetes. Repertoires were generated with immunoSEQ multiplex PCR, while TCRdb's copy carries only in-frame clones and drops some. This sample has some 360,000 clones, with 9.5% to 10% found just once. The sequenced material came from central memory CD4+ T cells from blood. The source of these receptors is a man aged 25-45 years with type 1 diabetes. The CDR3 runs from the conserved cysteine through the conserved F or W. The D gene is left open where the match is weak. Not all rows give a size; the values are once, few, many and, for expanded clones, a class.

abundance	v_gene	d_gene	j_gene	CDR3aa	CDR3nt
.	TRBV11-2	.	TRBJ1-2	CASSSQDGFNYGYTF	TGTGCCAGCAGCTCTCAGGACGGATTTAACTATGGCTACACCTTC
few	TRBV7-8	.	TRBJ1-1	CASSLRGTEAFF	TGTGCCAGCAGCTTGCGAGGCACTGAAGCTTTCTTT
few	TRBV7-2	.	TRBJ2-1	CASSLGVKDEQFF	TGTGCCAGCAGCTTGGGAGTTAAGGATGAGCAGTTCTTC
.	TRBV28	.	TRBJ1-1	CASRPSWGTEAFF	TGTGCCAGCAGGCCAAGTTGGGGCACTGAAGCTTTCTTT
.	TRBV7-2	.	TRBJ2-6	CASSLSRLSGANVLTF	TGTGCCAGCAGCTTATCCCGACTATCTGGGGCCAACGTCCTGACTTTC
.	TRBV18	TRBD1	TRBJ1-1	CASSPAGTGGLNTEAFF	TGTGCCAGCTCACCGGCAGGGACAGGGGGGTTGAACACTGAAGCTTTCTTT
.	TRBV10-3	.	TRBJ2-7	CAIRGTGTSYEQYF	TGTGCCATCAGGGGCACCGGGACCAGCTACGAGCAGTACTTC
.	TRBV5-1	TRBD1	TRBJ2-5	CASSSTGGAGETQYF	TGCGCCAGCAGCTCTACAGGGGGCGCCGGGGAGACCCAGTACTTC
.	TRBV5-1	.	TRBJ1-1	CASSLVPNGGVDPPRAFF	TGCGCCAGCAGCTTGGTTCCTAACGGGGGCGTGGACCCCCCTAGGGCTTTCTTT
.	TRBV6-6	.	TRBJ1-1	CASKGGNTEAFF	TGTGCCAGCAAGGGCGGGAACACTGAAGCTTTCTTT
few	TRBV5-6	.	TRBJ2-1	CASSDGERPDSYNEQFF	TGTGCCAGCAGCGACGGCGAGCGGCCCGATTCCTACAATGAGCAGTTCTTC
.	TRBV7-9	.	TRBJ2-7	CASSLVLVTPRSSYEQYF	TGTGCCAGCAGCTTAGTTCTGGTGACACCTAGGAGCTCCTACGAGCAGTACTTC
.	TRBV5-4	.	TRBJ2-6	CASSQERHGANVLTF	TGTGCCAGCAGCCAAGAACGGCACGGGGCCAACGTCCTGACTTTC